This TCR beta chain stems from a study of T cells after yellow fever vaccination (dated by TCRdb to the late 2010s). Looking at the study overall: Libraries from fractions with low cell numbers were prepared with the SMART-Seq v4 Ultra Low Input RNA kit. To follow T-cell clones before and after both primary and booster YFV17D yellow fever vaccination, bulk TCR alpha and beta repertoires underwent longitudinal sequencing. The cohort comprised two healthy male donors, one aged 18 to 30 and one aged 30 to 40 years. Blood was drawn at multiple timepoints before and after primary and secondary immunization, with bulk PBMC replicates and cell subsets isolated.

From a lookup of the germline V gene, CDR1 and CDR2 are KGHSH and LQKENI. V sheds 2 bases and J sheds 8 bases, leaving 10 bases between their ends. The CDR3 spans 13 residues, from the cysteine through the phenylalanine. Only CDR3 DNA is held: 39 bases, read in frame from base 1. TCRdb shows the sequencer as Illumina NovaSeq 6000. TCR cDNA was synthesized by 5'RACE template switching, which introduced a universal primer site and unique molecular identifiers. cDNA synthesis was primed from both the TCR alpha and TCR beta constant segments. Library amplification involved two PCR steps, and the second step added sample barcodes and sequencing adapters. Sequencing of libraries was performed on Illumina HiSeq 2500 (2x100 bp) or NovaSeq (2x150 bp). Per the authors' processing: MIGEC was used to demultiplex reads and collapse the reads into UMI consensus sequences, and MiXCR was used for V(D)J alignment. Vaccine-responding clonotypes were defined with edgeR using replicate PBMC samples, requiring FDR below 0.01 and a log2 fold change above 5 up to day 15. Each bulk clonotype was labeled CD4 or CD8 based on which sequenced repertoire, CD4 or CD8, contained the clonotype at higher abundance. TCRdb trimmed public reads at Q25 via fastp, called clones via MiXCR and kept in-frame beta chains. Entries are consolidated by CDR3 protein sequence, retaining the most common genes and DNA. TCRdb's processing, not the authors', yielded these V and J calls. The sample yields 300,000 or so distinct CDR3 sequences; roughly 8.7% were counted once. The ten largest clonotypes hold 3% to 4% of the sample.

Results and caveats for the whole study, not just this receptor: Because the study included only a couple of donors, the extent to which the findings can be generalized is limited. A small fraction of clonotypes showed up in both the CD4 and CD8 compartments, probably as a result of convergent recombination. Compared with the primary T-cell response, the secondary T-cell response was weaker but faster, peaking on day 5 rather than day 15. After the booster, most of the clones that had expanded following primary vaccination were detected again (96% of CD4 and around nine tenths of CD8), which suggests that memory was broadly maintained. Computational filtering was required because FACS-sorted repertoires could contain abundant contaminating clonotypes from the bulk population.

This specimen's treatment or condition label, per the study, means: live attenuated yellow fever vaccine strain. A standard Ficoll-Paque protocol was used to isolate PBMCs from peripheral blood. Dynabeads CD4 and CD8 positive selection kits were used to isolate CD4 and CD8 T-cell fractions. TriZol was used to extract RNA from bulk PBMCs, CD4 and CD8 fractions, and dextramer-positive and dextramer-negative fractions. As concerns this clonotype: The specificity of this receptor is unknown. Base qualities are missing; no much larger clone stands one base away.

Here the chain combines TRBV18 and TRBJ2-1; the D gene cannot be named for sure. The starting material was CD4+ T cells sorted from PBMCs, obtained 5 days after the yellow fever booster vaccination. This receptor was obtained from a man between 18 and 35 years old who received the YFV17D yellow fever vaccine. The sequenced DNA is TGTGCCAGCTCACCAGGGGTTCGGCATGAGCAGTTCTTC. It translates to CASSPGVRHEQFF.